Following are 14 T cell receptor beta chains from one sample sequenced in a study of T cells in Graves' hyperthyroidism and ophthalmopathy. There were TCR beta CDR3 regions amplified from RNA transcripts. The HTBI primer set drove a first-round RT-PCR of the TCR CDR3. TCRdb reprocessed the multiplex PCR reads with MiXCR, giving one entry per CDR3 protein. In the table there are approximately 400,000 distinct CDR3 sequences, approximately 14% of which are singletons. The source material was blood. These TCRs come from a woman aged 60-75 years with Graves' hyperthyroidism.

This clonotype was counted many times. This chain links TRBV2 with TRBJ1-1, with a possible D match to TRBD1 (5 bases). CDR1 and CDR2 (germline): SNHLY, FYNNEI. CDR3 length: 14 amino acids. Deletions cut 4 bases from V and 3 bases from J, with 12 bases between. As DNA, the CDR3 is TGTGCCAGCAGTGTGCAAAGGGGTTACACTGAAGCTTTCTTT. Its translation is CASSVQRGYTEAFF.

The chain couples TRBV7-9 to TRBJ1-6; D gene ambiguous. CDR3 length: 14 residues. Trimming took 4 bases from V and 8 from J, leaving 12 bases between them. The germline V gene encodes CDR1 SEHNR and CDR2 FQNEAQ (reference sequence). The chain's CDR3 is CASSSDPPDSPLHF. In DNA, the CDR3 is TGTGCCAGCAGCTCGGACCCGCCGGATTCACCCCTCCACTTT.

This clonotype showed up many times. This chain uses TRBV3-1 with TRBJ2-7; 8 bases line up with TRBD2. V shed 3 bases, J shed 6 bases, and the junction held 4 bases outside the gene matches. This CDR3 has 13 residues. Germline lookup yields CDR1 LGHDT and CDR2 YNNKEL (reference sequence). CDR3 DNA: TGTGCCAGCAGCCACAGACTAGCGTCCGAGCAGTACTTC. Translated: CASSHRLASEQYF.

This chain links TRBV28 with TRBJ2-2; 7 positions agree with TRBD1. Germline trimming cut 3 bases from V and 5 bases from J; bases unmatched to any gene: 6. This CDR3 is built from 15 residues. Germline-derived CDR1 and CDR2 are MDHEN and SYDVKM. CDR3 in DNA: TGTGCCAGCAGTTTCCACGGCAGGGGGACCGGGGAGCTGTTTTTT. This sequence encodes CASSFHGRGTGELFF.

This clonotype showed up many times. This chain connects TRBV3-1 to TRBJ2-7; TRBD2 matches 7 bases. Germline assignment: CDR1 LGHDT and CDR2 YNNKEL (reference sequence). V was clipped by 1 base and J by 5 bases; unmatched bases: 5. The CDR3 length is 14 residues. The CDR3: CASSQGGGMNEQYF. Written as DNA, the CDR3 is TGTGCCAGCAGCCAAGGGGGGGGGATGAACGAGCAGTACTTC.

As to this clonotype: One base away lies a much larger clone, so this may be a sequencing read error. The chain employs TRBV12-3 or TRBV12-4 and TRBJ2-2, with 8 nucleotides matching TRBD2. J lost 3 bases, V lost 5 bases, and 8 bases had no gene match. There are 16 residues in the CDR3. CDR3 DNA: TGTGCCAGCAGTCTTGGCGGGAGGTCCGACACCGGGGAGCTGTTTTTT. It codes for CASSLGGRSDTGELFF.

V gene TRBV7-3 combines with J gene TRBJ2-1; 7 nucleotides align to TRBD2. Germline V gene sequence: CDR1 SGHTA, CDR2 FQGTGA. This CDR3 is built from 13 residues. With V trimmed by 5 bases and J by 13 bases, 11 bases remained unmatched. The CDR3 spells CASSPGGRPYQFF. The CDR3 DNA is TGTGCCAGCAGCCCGGGGGGACGCCCTTATCAGTTCTTC. The variable domain in full, completed from reference TRBV7-3 and TRBJ2-1, reads GAGVSQTPSNKVTEKGKYVELRCDPISGHTALYWYRQSLGQGPEFLIYFQGTGAADDSGLPNDRFFAVRPEGSVSTLKIQRTERGDSAVYLCASSPGGRPYQFFGPGTRLTVL.

This clonotype has ten or more counts. This chain links TRBV5-1 with TRBJ2-1, with 14 bases matching TRBD2. The CDR3 extends over 15 amino acids. Trimming removed 4 bases from V and 6 bases from J; junction bases left unmatched: 3. Germline loops: CDR1 SGHRS, CDR2 YFSETQ. In DNA, the CDR3 is TGCGCCAGCAGCACCGGGACTAGCGGGAGCAATGAGCAGTTCTTC. Its protein is CASSTGTSGSNEQFF. The complete variable domain, with remaining parts taken from reference TRBV5-1 and TRBJ2-1, reads KAGVTQTPRYLIKTRGQQVTLSCSPISGHRSVSWYQQTPGQGLQFLFEYFSETQRNKGNFPGRFSGRQFSNSRSEMNVSTLELGDSALYLCASSTGTSGSNEQFFGPGTRLTVL.

This clonotype came up a few times. The rearrangement links TRBV3-1 to TRBJ1-2; no firm D call. CDR3 length equals 14 residues. Germline values: CDR1 LGHDT, CDR2 YNNKEL (reference sequence). V gave up 2 bases and J gave up 3 bases, with 10 bases separating them. The CDR3 nucleotides read TGTGCCAGCAGCCAAAGGGAAGGGCACTATGGCTACACCTTC. Its protein product is CASSQREGHYGYTF.

This clonotype came up many times. The chain combines TRBV7-6 with TRBJ1-5, with 7 bases lining up with TRBD1. Germline CDR1 SGHVS, CDR2 FNYEAQ. The CDR3 runs 17 residues. The V gene end was trimmed by 1 base and the J gene end by 6 bases; junction bases not matched to a gene: 12. The CDR3 bases are TGTGCCAGCAGCTTAGGGAGATTTCGACAGGGTGCTCAGCCCCAGCATTTT. Translated: CASSLGRFRQGAQPQHF.

The chain carries TRBV2 and TRBJ2-1; D may be TRBD1 (5 bases). The CDR3 is 14 residues long. Trimming left V 6 bases short and J 5 bases short, with 14 bases between. CDR1 SNHLY and CDR2 FYNNEI come from the germline V gene. The CDR3 bases are TGTGCCAGCAGAGTCGGACACTCAAACAATGAGCAGTTCTTC. It is translated as CASRVGHSNNEQFF.

This clonotype was seen repeatedly, ten times or more. This chain links TRBV9 with TRBJ1-1; D remains ambiguous. CDR3 length: 16 amino acids. Germline lookup yields CDR1 SGDLS and CDR2 YYNGEE. The V end was cut by 4 bases, the J end by 2 bases, with 18 bases between. CDR3 residues: CASSFTREPFNTEAFF. In DNA form, the CDR3 reads TGTGCCAGCAGCTTCACTCGGGAACCCTTCAACACTGAAGCTTTCTTT.

This clonotype was recorded at least ten times. V is TRBV3-1 and J is TRBJ2-7; no firm D call. Germline lookup yields CDR1 LGHDT and CDR2 YNNKEL (reference sequence). The CDR3 has 12 amino acids. V was trimmed by 0 bases and J by 7 bases, leaving 7 bases between them. CDR3 residues: CASSQDLREQYF. In DNA, the CDR3 is TGTGCCAGCAGCCAAGATTTACGGGAGCAGTACTTC.

This clonotype appeared a few times. The J gene is TRBJ1-2, the V gene TRBV5-4; D is unclear. The CDR3 runs to 13 residues. The germline V gene has CDR1 SGHNT and CDR2 YYREEE (reference sequence). Between the trimmed V and J ends, which lost 4 bases and 1 base, there was a span of 8 bases. CDR3 sequence (DNA): TGTGCCAGCAGCAGTCTTTTTAACTATGGCTACACCTTC. It codes for CASSSLFNYGYTF.